The 30 T cell receptor beta chains below were found in one sample sequenced in a study of T cells in Graves' hyperthyroidism and ophthalmopathy (dated by TCRdb to 2018 to 2020). The library was built by means of multiplex PCR. The run used an Illumina HiSeq 2000. TCR beta CDR3 regions were amplified from RNA transcripts. The TCR CDR3 was subjected to a first round of RT-PCR using the HTBI primer set and the Qiagen OneStep RT-PCR kit. Using fastp at Q25 and MiXCR, TCRdb reprocessed the public reads and kept productive beta chains. Every CDR3 protein is listed once, alongside the most common genes and DNA of its rows. The sample yields around 720,000 distinct CDR3 sequences; about a third were counted once. The ten largest account for 30% to 40% of the sample. Material: blood. The source is a middle-aged woman with Graves' hyperthyroidism.

As to this clonotype: Its ends do not fully match the called genes, so a read error is possible. The rearrangement links TRBV7-2 to TRBJ1-4; TRBD1 might be the D (5 bases). This CDR3 has 14 residues. From germline, CDR1 is SGHTA and CDR2 FQGNSA. The CDR3 spells CTSSLAGGWEKLFF. The CDR3 coding sequence is TGTACCAGCAGCCTAGCTGGGGGTTGGGAAAAACTGTTTTTT.

Ten or more counts support this clonotype. The chain combines TRBV9 with TRBJ1-1; 8 nucleotides match TRBD1. The CDR3 length is 12 residues. The germline CDR1 and CDR2 sequences are SGDLS and YYNGEE. V was clipped by 3 bases and J by 6 bases; unmatched bases: 1. This CDR3 reads CASSGRGPEAFF. The CDR3 DNA is TGTGCCAGCAGCGGCAGGGGGCCTGAAGCTTTCTTT.

V is TRBV9 and J is TRBJ1-1; D uncertain. The CDR3 covers 13 residues. Per germline, CDR1 SGDLS and CDR2 YYNGEE. V was shortened by 1 base and J by 1 base, with 5 bases between the two germline ends. CDR3 coding DNA: TGTGCCAGCAGCGTACTTACGAACACTGAAGCTTTCTTT. It encodes CASSVLTNTEAFF.

A few counts support this clonotype. The junction shows a germline mismatch at one end, possibly a read error. The rearrangement links TRBV10-3 to TRBJ2-2, with 7 bases matching TRBD1. From germline, CDR1 is ENHRY and CDR2 SYGVKD. The CDR3 loop spans 12 amino acids. The CDR3 coding sequence is TGTGCCATCGGTGACAGGGACGGGGAGCTGTTTTTT. Protein product: CAIGDRDGELFF.

This clonotype has at least ten counts. The chain joins TRBV7-2 to TRBJ2-5, with D perhaps given as TRBD1 or TRBD2 (5 bases each). Trimming took 1 base from V and 0 from J, leaving 12 bases between them. Germline values: CDR1 SGHTA, CDR2 FQGNSA. The CDR3 is 16 amino acids. CDR3 DNA sequence: TGTGCCAGCAGCTTAGGCTTGGGGGTGTACCAAGAGACCCAGTACTTC. Its translation: CASSLGLGVYQETQYF.

Ten or more counts support this clonotype. This chain joins TRBV7-2 and TRBJ1-5; possible D gene TRBD1, 6 bases. This CDR3 is 16 amino acids long. Germline V gene sequence: CDR1 SGHTA, CDR2 FQGNSA. V gave up 2 bases and J gave up 4 bases, with 15 bases separating them. The CDR3 DNA reads as TGTGCCAGCAGCTTAATGGGCACAGGGATGAATCAGCCCCAGCATTTT. It specifies CASSLMGTGMNQPQHF.

V and J are TRBV20-1 and TRBJ2-1; D is unclear. Germline V lookup: CDR1 DFQATT, CDR2 SNEGSKA (reference sequence). With 3 bases removed from V and 15 bases from J, the gap between germline ends came to 15 bases. This CDR3 is 11 amino acids long. CDR3 protein: CSARAEARLFF. The CDR3 DNA reads TGCAGTGCTAGGGCAGAAGCTAGATTGTTCTTC.

V is TRBV20-1 and J is TRBJ2-3; the D gene could be TRBD1 or TRBD2 (6 bases each). V was cut by 6 bases and J by 4 bases, with 17 bases left in between. Germline assignment: CDR1 DFQATT and CDR2 SNEGSKA (reference sequence). The CDR3 spans 14 residues. The CDR3 DNA sequence: TGCAGTGCGACAGGAGGGCCGGGCCCAGATACGCAGTATTTT. Amino acid sequence: CSATGGPGPDTQYF.

This clonotype was observed many times. The chain recombines TRBV2 with TRBJ1-6; TRBD1 matches at 7 bases. The CDR3 extends over 16 amino acids. Germline V gives CDR1 SNHLY, CDR2 FYNNEI. V shed 7 bases, J shed 7 bases, and the junction held 13 bases outside the gene matches. This CDR3 reads CASNLEGATRNSPLHF. CDR3 bases: TGTGCCAGCAACCTTGAGGGGGCTACTCGAAATTCACCCCTCCACTTT.

The rearrangement links TRBV4-1 to TRBJ2-7; TRBD1 is a possible D gene (6 bases). The CDR3 consists of 14 residues. V lost 4 bases, J lost 2 bases, and 12 bases lay in between. Germline V CDR1 and CDR2: MGHRA, YSYEKL. The CDR3 loop is CASSLKTGTYEQYF. DNA of the CDR3: TGCGCCAGCAGCCTAAAGACAGGAACCTACGAGCAGTACTTC.

V gene TRBV6-1 combines with J gene TRBJ1-1, with a possible D match to TRBD1 (5 bases). This CDR3 has 17 residues. Trimming took off 6 bases at V and 0 bases at J, with 20 bases between the two ends. The germline CDR1 and CDR2 sequences are MNHNS and SASEGT. CDR3 residues: CASSFAGRMGMNTEAFF. CDR3 nucleotides: TGTGCCAGCAGCTTCGCAGGGAGGATGGGTATGAACACTGAAGCTTTCTTT.

The rearrangement uses TRBV7-9 and TRBJ2-7, with 11 bases matching TRBD2. Unmatched junction bases numbered 4, after V lost 10 bases and J lost 5 bases. Germline assignment: CDR1 SEHNR and CDR2 FQNEAQ (reference sequence). There are 12 residues in the CDR3. In DNA form, the CDR3 reads TGTGCCACCAGACTAGCGGGGAACGAGCAGTACTTC. It translates to CATRLAGNEQYF.

The chain uses TRBV7-2 and TRBJ2-2, with 12 bases lining up with TRBD2. Germline V gene lookup returns CDR1 SGHTA and CDR2 FQGNSA. Unmatched junction bases numbered 10, after V lost 5 bases and J lost 9 bases. This CDR3 has 16 amino acids. This CDR3 is CASSQVRLAGGWELFF. As DNA, the CDR3 is TGTGCCAGCAGCCAAGTCCGGCTAGCGGGAGGGTGGGAGCTGTTTTTT.

The table lists this clonotype with many counts. The chain couples TRBV6-5 to TRBJ1-1; D call uncertain. Trimming shortened V by 0 bases and J by 6 bases, and 8 bases separated the two germline ends. Germline V gene data show CDR1 as MNHEY and CDR2 as SVGAGI. The CDR3 spans 13 residues. CDR3 region: CASSYSQIAEAFF. CDR3 bases: TGTGCCAGCAGTTACTCGCAGATCGCTGAAGCTTTCTTT.

This chain uses TRBV6-6 with TRBJ2-2; 9 bases are shared with TRBD1. The length of the CDR3 is 17 residues. CDR1 and CDR2 (germline): MNHNY, SVGAGI (reference sequence). V was pared by 6 bases and J by 7 bases, with 15 bases of the junction left unmatched. CDR3 DNA sequence: TGTGCCAGCAGGCAAGATCCCGGGACAGGGATAGTCGGGGAGCTGTTTTTT. Amino acids: CASRQDPGTGIVGELFF.

This clonotype was seen a handful of times. The chain carries TRBV12-3 or TRBV12-4 and TRBJ1-3, with a tentative D call TRBD1 (5 bases). The ends were cut back, 2 bases at V and 0 bases at J, with 8 bases in the middle. This CDR3 has 15 residues. The CDR3 DNA reads TGTGCCAGCAGTTTAAGACAGACCTCTGGAAACACCATATATTTT. Translation: CASSLRQTSGNTIYF.

This clonotype has only one observation. The chain combines TRBV29-1 with TRBJ1-5; a possible D gene is TRBD1 (5 bases). With 0 bases removed from V and 3 bases from J, the gap between germline ends came to 9 bases. This CDR3 has 14 residues. The germline V gene encodes CDR1 SQVTM and CDR2 ANQGSEA. The CDR3 protein is CSVEDAGLNQPQHF. The CDR3, as DNA: TGCAGCGTTGAAGACGCAGGGCTCAATCAGCCCCAGCATTTT.

This clonotype was seen a few times. The chain couples TRBV11-2 to TRBJ1-3; D is unresolved. The V end was cut by 5 bases, the J end by 10 bases, with 0 bases between. CDR1 and CDR2 (germline): SGHAT, FQNNGV. The CDR3 sequence is 8 residues long. CDR3 residues: CASSTIYF. The CDR3 region has the DNA TGTGCCAGCAGCACCATATATTTT.

The chain couples TRBV20-1 to TRBJ1-2, with D unresolved. The CDR3 has 12 residues. Trimming left V 5 bases short and J 8 bases short, with 15 bases between. CDR1 is DFQATT, CDR2 SNEGSKA, per germline (reference sequence). The CDR3 coding sequence is TGCAGTGCTGCGGCGAGAATGGGAGGCTACACCTTC. Amino acid sequence: CSAAARMGGYTF.

The V call is TRBV6-6, the J call TRBJ1-3, with TRBD1 as a possible D gene (6 bases). CDR3 length: 15 residues. Trimming pared 6 bases from V and 5 bases from J, leaving 17 bases between. CDR1 is MNHNY, CDR2 SVGAGI, per germline (reference sequence). The CDR3 sequence is CASSPHTRDRNTIYF. The CDR3 bases are TGTGCCAGCAGCCCTCATACAAGGGACAGAAACACCATATATTTT.

In its sample, this clonotype was seen a few times. The V and J genes are TRBV4-2 and TRBJ1-2; 9 nucleotides match TRBD1. The V gene end was trimmed by 0 bases and the J gene end by 4 bases; junction bases not matched to a gene: 3. This CDR3 has 15 residues. CDR1 and CDR2 (germline): LGHNA, YNFKEQ. The CDR3 protein is CASSQDGGQGYGYTF. The DNA of the CDR3 is TGTGCCAGCAGCCAAGATGGGGGACAGGGCTATGGCTACACCTTC.

The rearrangement uses TRBV6-6 and TRBJ2-7; D call uncertain. Germline CDR1 MNHNY, CDR2 SVGAGI (reference sequence). The CDR3 contains 14 residues. Deletions cut 0 bases from V and 0 bases from J, with 6 bases between. The CDR3, as DNA: TGTGCCAGCAGTTACTCTCCGTACTCCTACGAGCAGTACTTC. Its protein product is CASSYSPYSYEQYF.

The chain uses TRBV10-3 and TRBJ1-3, with D uncertain. Trimming cost V 2 bases and J 2 bases, with 10 bases left between them. The CDR3 covers 15 residues. From germline, CDR1 is ENHRY and CDR2 SYGVKD. The chain's CDR3 is CAISEARKTGNTIYF. CDR3 nucleotide sequence: TGTGCCATCAGTGAGGCCAGGAAGACTGGAAACACCATATATTTT.

The CDR3 reads CASSQQGFNEQYF. CDR3 in DNA: TGTGCCAGCAGTCAACAGGGTTTCAATGAGCAGTACTTC. The V and J genes are TRBV2 and TRBJ2-7; the D gene is possibly TRBD1 (6 bases). The CDR3 totals 13 residues. Looked up from germline, CDR1 is SNHLY and CDR2 is FYNNEI. The V gene lost 5 bases and the J gene lost 7 bases, with 15 bases spanning the gap. Drawing the rest from reference TRBV2 and TRBJ2-7, the complete variable domain is EPEVTQTPSHQVTQMGQEVILRCVPISNHLYFYWYRQILGQKVEFLVSFYNNEISEKSEIFDDQFSVERPDGSNFTLKIRSTKLEDSAMYFCASSQQGFNEQYFGPGTRLTVT.

On this clonotype itself: A much larger clone is a single base away; this may be a read error. The chain couples TRBV7-8 to TRBJ1-1; D possibly corresponds to TRBD1 (5 bases). Germline values: CDR1 SGHVS, CDR2 FQNEAQ. The CDR3 contains 16 residues. V lost 3 bases and J lost 3, with 17 bases in between. The chain's CDR3 is CASSFTPGGMHTEAFF. CDR3 nucleotide sequence: TGTGCCAGCAGCTTCACCCCGGGGGGTATGCACACTGAAGCTTTCTTT.

This sequence joins TRBV10-3 and TRBJ2-7; 9 nucleotides match TRBD2. Germline V lookup: CDR1 ENHRY, CDR2 SYGVKD. The CDR3 consists of 14 residues. In nucleotides, the CDR3 is TGTTCGAGGGATATAGCGGGAGTGGCAAGGGAGCAGTACTTC. Translating it yields CSRDIAGVAREQYF.

As regards this clonotype: At one boundary the junction diverges from the germline segment, which might be a read error. V gene TRBV14 combines with J gene TRBJ1-1; a weak D match, TRBD1 (5 bases). This CDR3 has 12 amino acids. Germline lookup yields CDR1 SGHDN and CDR2 FVKESK. CDR3 in amino acids: CASSLMDTEALF. CDR3 sequence (DNA): TGTGCCAGCAGCCTCATGGACACTGAAGCTCTCTTT.

This chain connects TRBV19 to TRBJ2-3; 9 bases are a match to TRBD1. The junction had 3 bases not matched to a gene; V was cut back by 2 bases and J by 0 bases. CDR1 LNHDA and CDR2 SQIVND come from the germline V gene (reference sequence). The CDR3 sequence is 16 residues long. CDR3 nucleotide sequence: TGTGCCAGTAGTATAAGGACAGGGGCCAGCACAGATACGCAGTATTTT. Protein product: CASSIRTGASTDTQYF.

This clonotype appeared many times. This chain uses TRBV19 with TRBJ1-1; the D is unclear. CDR3 length: 14 amino acids. V was clipped by 2 bases and J by 5 bases, with 12 bases between them. The germline CDR1 and CDR2 sequences are LNHDA and SQIVND (reference sequence). The chain's CDR3 is CASSIKGGRTEAFF. For the CDR3, the DNA is TGTGCCAGTAGTATAAAGGGTGGGAGGACTGAAGCTTTCTTT.

Remarks on this clonotype: This sequence may be a read error, since a much larger clone differs from it by one base. The chain carries TRBV7-9 and TRBJ1-2; TRBD1 matches 8 bases. Germline V gene lookup returns CDR1 SEHNR and CDR2 FQNEAQ (reference sequence). The CDR3 has 15 amino acids. CDR3 coding DNA: TGTGCCGGCAGCTATTGGACAGGGCGCTGGGATGGCTACACCTTC. Translating gives CAGSYWTGRWDGYTF.